Given below is one T cell receptor beta chain in context. Its specificity is not known. Profiling relied on immunoSEQ multiplex PCR, and the TCRdb table lists in-frame clones only, not all of them. The sample holds under 150,000 clones, just under 80% seen once. This specimen comes from a study of a mutant IDH1 vaccine in newly diagnosed glioma. Study in general: The patients received vaccinations eight times, in weeks 1, 3, 5, 7, 11, 15, 19 and 23.

The time point here: week 11, during vaccination. Each vaccine dose was 300 ug of mutant IDH1 20-mer peptide, with topical imiquimod. In every donor, the tumor was a new WHO grade 3 or 4 IDH1-mutant, ATRX-lost astrocytoma. The CDR3 spans 13 residues. CDR1 LGHNT and CDR2 FRNRAP come from the germline V gene. Trimming took 1 base from V and 7 from J, leaving 8 bases between them. The sequence came from a man in his forties or fifties with glioma. The sequencing here drew on PBMCs, taken from a glioma patient whose treatment included an IDH1 peptide vaccine. J is TRBJ2-1 and V is TRBV12-5, with unresolved D. The CDR3 sequence: CASGLAPRNEQFF. CDR3 DNA: TGTGCTAGTGGTTTGGCCCCGCGAAATGAGCAGTTCTTC.